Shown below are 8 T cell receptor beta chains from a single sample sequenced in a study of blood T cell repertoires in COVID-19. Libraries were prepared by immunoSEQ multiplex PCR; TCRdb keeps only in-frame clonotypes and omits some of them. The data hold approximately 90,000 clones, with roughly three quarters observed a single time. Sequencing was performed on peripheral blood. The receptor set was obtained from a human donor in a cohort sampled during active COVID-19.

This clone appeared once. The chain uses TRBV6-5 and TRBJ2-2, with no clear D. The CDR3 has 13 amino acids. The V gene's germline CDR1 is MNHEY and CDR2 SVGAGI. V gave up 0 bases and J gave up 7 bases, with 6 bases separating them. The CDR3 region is CASSYSWSGELFF. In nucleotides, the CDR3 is TGTGCCAGCAGTTACTCCTGGAGCGGGGAGCTGTTTTTT.

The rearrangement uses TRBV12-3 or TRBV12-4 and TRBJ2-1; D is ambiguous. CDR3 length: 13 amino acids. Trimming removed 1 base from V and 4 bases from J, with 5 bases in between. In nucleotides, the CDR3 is TGTGCCAGCAGTTTAGACTATTACAATGAGCAGTTCTTC. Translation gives CASSLDYYNEQFF.

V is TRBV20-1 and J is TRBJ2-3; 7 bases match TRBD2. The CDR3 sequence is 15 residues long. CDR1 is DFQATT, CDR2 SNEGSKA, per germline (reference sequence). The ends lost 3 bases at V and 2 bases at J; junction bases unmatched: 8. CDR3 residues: CSASTASGHTDTQYF. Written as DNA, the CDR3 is TGCAGTGCTAGTACGGCTAGCGGCCACACAGATACGCAGTATTTT.

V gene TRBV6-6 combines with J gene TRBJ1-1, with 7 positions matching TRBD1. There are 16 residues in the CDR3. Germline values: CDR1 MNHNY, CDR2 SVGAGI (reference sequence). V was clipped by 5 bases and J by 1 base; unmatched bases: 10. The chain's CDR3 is CASSRDRSTENTEAFF. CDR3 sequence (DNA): TGTGCCAGCAGTCGGGACAGAAGTACCGAGAACACTGAAGCTTTCTTT.

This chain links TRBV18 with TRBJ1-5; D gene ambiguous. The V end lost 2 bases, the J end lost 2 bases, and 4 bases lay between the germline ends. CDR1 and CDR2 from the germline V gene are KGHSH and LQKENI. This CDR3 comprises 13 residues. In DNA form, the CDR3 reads TGTGCCAGCTCACCAACACGCAATCAGCCCCAGCATTTT. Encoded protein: CASSPTRNQPQHF.

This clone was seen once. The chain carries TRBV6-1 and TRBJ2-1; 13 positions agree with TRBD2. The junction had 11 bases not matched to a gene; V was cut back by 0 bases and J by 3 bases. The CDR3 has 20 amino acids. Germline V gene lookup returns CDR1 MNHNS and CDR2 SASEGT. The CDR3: CASSEAWTGGLAGYYNEQFF. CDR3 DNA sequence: TGTGCCAGCAGTGAAGCTTGGACAGGGGGACTAGCGGGATACTACAATGAGCAGTTCTTC.

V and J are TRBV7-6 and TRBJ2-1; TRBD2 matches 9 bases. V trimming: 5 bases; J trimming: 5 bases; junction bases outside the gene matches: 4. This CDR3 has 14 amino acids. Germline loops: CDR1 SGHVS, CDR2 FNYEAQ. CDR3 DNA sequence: TGTGCCAGCAGCCACCTAGCGGGAAACAATGAGCAGTTCTTC. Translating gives CASSHLAGNNEQFF.

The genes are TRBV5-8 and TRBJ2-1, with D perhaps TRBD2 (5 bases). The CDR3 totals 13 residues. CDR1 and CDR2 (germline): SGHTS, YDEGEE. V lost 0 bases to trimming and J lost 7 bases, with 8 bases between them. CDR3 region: CASSLGGKNEQFF. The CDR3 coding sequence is TGTGCCAGCAGCTTGGGAGGGAAAAATGAGCAGTTCTTC.